These T cell receptor beta chains were read from a single sample in a study of T cell responses to AZD1222 COVID-19 vaccine. Clones were read by immunoSEQ multiplex PCR, and TCRdb kept only the in-frame ones, dropping some. The sample shows tens of thousands of clones, roughly 84% of them seen only once. The material was peripheral blood, obtained on day 0 of AZD1222 vaccination. These receptors all stem from an adult in good health. Each CDR3 is given with its conserved first and last residue. Each record gives: J gene, D gene, V gene, clone size, CDR3 DNA, CDR3 protein. D genes are given only for firm matches. A clone size is listed for some rows: how often the clone was seen (once, few, many), or a class if it is expanded.

>TRBJ1-4|NA|TRBV7-2|NA
TGTGCCAGCAGCTCCTGGGTCGGCGGTAATGAAAAACTGTTTTTT
CASSSWVGGNEKLFF
>TRBJ2-7|NA|TRBV28|NA
TGTGCCAGCAGTTTATCCCGACCCCCTTACGAGCAGTACTTC
CASSLSRPPYEQYF
>TRBJ1-2|NA|TRBV6-1|NA
TGTGCCAGCAGTGAAAGTCGGCTCTATGGCTACACCTTC
CASSESRLYGYTF
>TRBJ1-4|NA|TRBV7-8|NA
TGTGCCAGCAGCTCGAGGGACCCTAATGAAAAACTGTTTTTT
CASSSRDPNEKLFF
>TRBJ2-3|TRBD2|TRBV29-1|NA
TGCAGCGTACGACTAGCGGGGTCTAGCACAGATACGCAGTATTTT
CSVRLAGSSTDTQYF
>TRBJ2-7|TRBD2|TRBV23-1|NA
TGCGCCAGCAGTCACCTCGTAGGCGGGGGCGAGCAGTACTTC
CASSHLVGGGEQYF
>TRBJ2-3|TRBD2|TRBV24-1|once
TGTGCCACCAGTGAGCCAGCGGGGGGCGGGGCAGATACGCAGTATTTT
CATSEPAGGGADTQYF
>TRBJ2-1|NA|TRBV9|NA
TGTGCCAGCAGCGCCGGGTGGAACAATGAGCAGTTCTTC
CASSAGWNNEQFF
>TRBJ2-3|TRBD2|TRBV19|NA
TGTGCCAGTAGTACCCCCGCGGCGACTAGCAAGGGAGATACGCAGTATTTT
CASSTPAATSKGDTQYF
>TRBJ2-7|TRBD1|TRBV5-6|NA
TGTGCCAGCAGCCAACCTCCTGGGACAGGGGGCTCAAGGCAGTACTTC
CASSQPPGTGGSRQYF
>TRBJ1-6|NA|TRBV28|once
TGTGCCAGCAGTTTGGCCCCATGGGGGGCCTCATTCGATTCACCCCTCCACTTT
CASSLAPWGASFDSPLHF
>TRBJ1-6|NA|TRBV5-1|NA
TGCGCCAGCAGCTTGGGGCCTCAGATGCCTAATTCACCCCTCCACTTT
CASSLGPQMPNSPLHF
>TRBJ1-2|TRBD1|TRBV5-4|NA
TGTGCCAGCAGCTTGCCCGGGACAGGGAACTATGGCTACACCTTC
CASSLPGTGNYGYTF
>TRBJ1-1|NA|TRBV3-1/TRBV3-2|NA
TGTGCCAGCAGCCAAGGGGGGGGGACTGAAGCTTTCTTT
CASSQGGGTEAFF
>TRBJ1-1|NA|TRBV7-9|NA
TGTGCCAGCAGCCAAACCCAGGGGAACACTGAAGCTTTCTTT
CASSQTQGNTEAFF
>TRBJ1-2|NA|TRBV12-3/TRBV12-4|NA
TGTGCCAGCAGCCCTTCTCAGGGTGCCGGCTACACCTTC
CASSPSQGAGYTF
>TRBJ1-2|NA|TRBV30|NA
TGTGCCCTCACAAGGCGTTCACCTAACTATGGCTACACCTTC
CALTRRSPNYGYTF
>TRBJ1-2|TRBD1|TRBV11-2|NA
TGTGCCAGCAGCTTCGGGCAGGGGGCCTATGGCTACACCTTC
CASSFGQGAYGYTF
>TRBJ1-4|TRBD1|TRBV7-9|NA
TGTGCCAGCAGCCCGGACCGGGACAGGGTAGGAAAACTGTTTTTT
CASSPDRDRVGKLFF
>TRBJ1-1|NA|TRBV5-1|NA
TGCGCCAGCAGCTTGGGAATACGGGCTAGGCTGAACACTGAAGCTTTCTTT
CASSLGIRARLNTEAFF
>TRBJ2-1|TRBD2|TRBV5-8|NA
TGTGCCAGCAATACCGCGGGGGACCACAATGAGCAGTTCTTC
CASNTAGDHNEQFF
>TRBJ2-5|NA|TRBV5-4|NA
TGTGCCAGCAGCTTATCAGACAGATTCCAAGAGACCCAGTACTTC
CASSLSDRFQETQYF
>TRBJ1-5|TRBD1|TRBV7-3|NA
TGTGCCAGCAGCTCTCAGACAGGGAGCAATCAGCCCCAGCATTTT
CASSSQTGSNQPQHF
>TRBJ2-1|TRBD1|TRBV6-5|NA
TGTGCCAGCAGACCGACAGGGGTCTACAATGAGCAGTTCTTC
CASRPTGVYNEQFF
>TRBJ2-7|NA|TRBV5-1|few
TGCGCCAGCAGTCCCGGGACCCTCGGAATCTACGAGCAGTACTTC
CASSPGTLGIYEQYF
>TRBJ2-7|NA|TRBV28|few
TGTGCCAGTGATCGCGCGGGATCGCTTTCCTACGAGCAGTACTTC
CASDRAGSLSYEQYF
>TRBJ2-2|TRBD1|TRBV10-3|NA
TGTGCCATCAGTGAGTGGCAGGGGGCCACCGGGGAGCTGTTTTTT
CAISEWQGATGELFF